The present T cell receptor (beta chain) was sequenced within a study of shared clonotypes between healthy human individuals. This clone is a singleton in its sample. Its antigen is as yet unknown. The study, taken as a whole, reports: Investigators expected sequencing depth to affect clonotype sharing among donors. Generation probabilities of non-shared clonotypes were lower (relative to those shared by all four donors).

Donors were healthy HIV-negative adults without recently reported acute infections or vaccinations. Per sorted-subset replicate PCR, input was 150 to 250 ng DNA, representing around 28,000 T cell genomes. Method: immunoSEQ multiplex PCR; TCRdb's copy keeps in-frame clones and lacks some. Of some 320,000 clones detected, roughly 84% appear once; the ten largest clones hold about a sixth. Germline values: CDR1 SEHNR, CDR2 FQNEAQ (reference sequence). The V end lost 7 bases, the J end lost 8 bases, and 14 bases lay between the germline ends. The CDR3 runs to 13 residues. This chain connects TRBV7-9 to TRBJ1-4; the D is unclear. The source of this sequence is a man aged 18-30 years in good health. The sequenced sample was memory CD8+ T cells sorted from blood. The subset was: CD45RO+ cells pooled with CCR7-negative TemRA cells. The CDR3 bases are TGTGCCAGCACCTCCTGGTCCGGCGAAAAACTGTTTTTT. It translates to CASTSWSGEKLFF.